The next 6 T cell receptor beta chains were all read from a single sample in a study of Ad26.COV2.S vaccination and SARS-CoV-2 variants. Assay used: immunoSEQ multiplex PCR; TCRdb lists only in-frame clones, some missing. The top ten hold 9.5% to 15% of the sample, which has 500,000 or so clones, about 83% seen once. As to treatment: some 20 received Ad26.COV2.S at low or high dose, single or two shots; 5 received placebo; per-sample allocation not given. Sampling was performed 63 days after the first vaccine or placebo injection. Sequencing was performed on peripheral blood, taken in a trial of Ad26.COV2.S vaccine versus placebo. Receptors originate from a person between 18 and 60 years old who received the Ad26.COV2.S COVID-19 vaccine or a placebo.

Only a few counts were recorded for this clone. Here the CDR3 DNA reads TGTGCCAGCAGCGCCCTGGACAGGGCCAATCAGCCCCAGCATTTT. Translated: CASSALDRANQPQHF. V usage is TRBV7-2 and J usage is TRBJ1-5, with 8 bases lining up with TRBD1. Germline V CDR1 and CDR2: SGHTA, FQGNSA. This CDR3 contains 15 residues. J was trimmed by 3 bases and V by 5 bases; bases with no gene match: 6.

The V gene is TRBV7-2, the J gene TRBJ2-2; unclear D gene. This CDR3 comprises 16 residues. Deletions cut 4 bases from V and 5 bases from J, with 17 bases between. CDR1 is SGHTA, CDR2 FQGNSA, per germline. CDR3 sequence: CASSSQRTVGTGELFF. DNA of the CDR3: TGTGCCAGCAGCTCCCAAAGGACGGTGGGAACCGGGGAGCTGTTTTTT.

J is TRBJ1-5 and V is TRBV7-8; 10 bases are a match to TRBD1. With V trimmed by 0 bases and J by 5 bases, 10 bases remained unmatched. The CDR3 runs 18 residues. Germline V CDR1 and CDR2: SGHVS, FQNEAQ. CDR3 protein: CASSLAVDRGLIDQPQHF. DNA of the CDR3: TGTGCCAGCAGCTTAGCTGTTGACAGGGGGCTGATCGATCAGCCCCAGCATTTT.

J is TRBJ1-1 and V is TRBV10-3; tentatively, D is TRBD1 (5 bases). The CDR3 length is 14 residues. The germline V gene has CDR1 ENHRY and CDR2 SYGVKD. V was shortened by 6 bases and J by 1 base, with 12 bases between the two germline ends. CDR3 amino acids: CAISLGTRNTEAFF. CDR3 nucleotide sequence: TGTGCCATCAGCCTAGGGACTAGGAACACTGAAGCTTTCTTT.

The chain is built from TRBV7-2 and TRBJ2-3, with D possibly being TRBD2 (5 bases). V lost 3 bases, J lost 0 bases, and 7 bases lay in between. The CDR3 runs 14 residues. Germline V gene lookup returns CDR1 SGHTA and CDR2 FQGNSA. Here the CDR3 DNA reads TGTGCCAGCAGCTTTCGGGGTAGCACAGATACGCAGTATTTT. The encoded protein is CASSFRGSTDTQYF.

The chain uses TRBV5-1 and TRBJ1-2; D call uncertain. This CDR3 is built from 14 residues. Trimming shortened V by 4 bases and J by 6 bases, and 16 bases separated the two germline ends. Germline assignment: CDR1 SGHRS and CDR2 YFSETQ. The CDR3 DNA sequence: TGCGCCAGCAGCAAAACCCAGGTGACGGATGGCTACACCTTC. Translating it yields CASSKTQVTDGYTF.